This T cell receptor beta chain was captured by sequencing in a study of CD8 T cells in Susac syndrome. An input of roughly 0.5 to 1 ug of RNA was subjected to reverse transcription using random hexamers. TCRdb ran MiXCR on the immunoSEQ multiplex PCR reads and lists one entry per CDR3 protein. The sample lists approximately 75,000 distinct CDR3 sequences, approximately 95% seen once, with 0.2% to 0.25% in the top ten. The authors carried out high-throughput sequencing of TCR beta. They applied it to CD8+ and CD4+ T cells obtained from blood. Germline V gene sequence: CDR1 SGHRS, CDR2 YFSETQ. V gave up 0 bases and J gave up 9 bases, with 10 bases separating them. This CDR3 has 13 residues.

This chain links TRBV5-1 with TRBJ2-1; TRBD1 might be the D (6 bases). The source material was CD8+ T cells from PBMCs. The sequence came from a human donor in good health. CDR3 nucleotides: TGCGCCAGCAGCTTGGATCAGGGGAGTGAGCAGTTCTTC. It translates to CASSLDQGSEQFF.